Below, 2 T cell receptor beta chains from the same sample are listed, as sequenced in a study of lymphopenia after photon versus proton radiotherapy (dated by TCRdb to the late 2010s). Library generation was performed with the immunoSEQ multiplex PCR assay. TCRdb stores this immuneACCESS table with in-frame sequences only. Part of the clones is absent; in the studies checked, under half of the shortfall reflects unresolved V genes, and no reason is known for the rest. Counted in this sample were about 39,000 clones; about 94% of them appeared once. The ten largest account for over 12% of the sample. The sequencing used peripheral blood, collected from a patient treated with photon-based radiotherapy. The receptors were gathered from a man aged 55 to 70 with cholangiocarcinoma.

The chain joins TRBV4-2 to TRBJ2-1; possible D gene TRBD2, 5 bases. Trimming took off 1 base at V and 4 bases at J, with 14 bases between the two ends. Germline V CDR1 and CDR2: LGHNA, YNFKEQ. The CDR3 covers 16 residues. The CDR3 spells CASSQVYFEGYNEQFF. The CDR3 DNA sequence: TGTGCCAGCAGCCAAGTGTACTTCGAGGGTTACAATGAGCAGTTCTTC.

The chain couples TRBV4-2 to TRBJ2-1; D is possibly TRBD2 (6 bases). The V end lost 4 bases, the J end lost 0 bases, and 13 bases lay between the germline ends. The CDR3 spans 16 residues. Germline V gives CDR1 LGHNA, CDR2 YNFKEQ. The CDR3: CASSPPASVSYNEQFF. In DNA form, the CDR3 reads TGTGCCAGCAGCCCTCCGGCTAGCGTCTCCTACAATGAGCAGTTCTTC.